A single sample gave rise to the 24 T cell receptor beta chains below, sequenced in a study of T cells after yellow fever vaccination. MiXCR, run by TCRdb on the 5' RACE reads, gives a single entry per CDR3 protein. The table shows 610,000 or so distinct CDR3 sequences, with 10% to 15% occurring only once. The specimen comprised PBMCs, sampled on the day of the yellow fever booster vaccination. All receptors derive from a man aged 30 to 39 who received the YFV17D yellow fever vaccine.

DNA for the CDR3: TGTGCCAGTAGTACACAGGGGGCAGGGGAGACCCAGTACTTC. Its protein is CASSTQGAGETQYF. V and J are TRBV19 and TRBJ2-5; 9 bases align to TRBD1. This CDR3 contains 14 residues. Germline lookup yields CDR1 LNHDA and CDR2 SQIVND (reference sequence). J lost 5 bases, V lost 4 bases, and 5 bases had no gene match.

This clonotype has more than one count but fewer than ten. This chain joins TRBV9 and TRBJ2-3; no clear D gene. Germline CDR1 is SGDLS and CDR2 is YYNGEE. The CDR3 length is 14 residues. With 1 base removed from V and 4 bases from J, the gap between germline ends came to 10 bases. CDR3 loop: CASSVTVRADTQYF. CDR3 nucleotide sequence: TGTGCCAGCAGCGTAACAGTTCGCGCAGATACGCAGTATTTT.

There are many counts of this clonotype. The chain combines TRBV4-3 with TRBJ2-1; D gene uncertain. Per germline, CDR1 LGHNA and CDR2 YSLEER. Trimming removed 1 base from V and 9 bases from J, with 10 bases in between. The CDR3 length is 13 residues. CDR3 sequence reads: CASSQVGTSEQFF. In DNA form, the CDR3 reads TGCGCCAGCAGCCAAGTCGGAACTTCTGAGCAGTTCTTC.

The chain carries TRBV5-1 and TRBJ2-7, with 7 bases identical to TRBD2. Germline loops: CDR1 SGHRS, CDR2 YFSETQ. This CDR3 region has 14 residues. V lost 2 bases to trimming and J lost 3 bases; unmatched junction nucleotides: 5. The CDR3 DNA reads TGCGCCAGCAGCTTTCGGGAGGAAGGCTACGAGCAGTACTTC. Its protein is CASSFREEGYEQYF.

The chain employs TRBV6-5 and TRBJ2-1; the match to TRBD1 covers 7 bases. The length of the CDR3 is 15 residues. The ends lost 7 bases at V and 7 bases at J; junction bases unmatched: 13. Per the germline V gene, CDR1 is MNHEY and CDR2 is SVGAGI. The DNA for the CDR3 is TGTGCCAGCACTGTATCGACAGGGTCGTGGAATGAGCAGTTCTTC. It translates to CASTVSTGSWNEQFF.

CDR3 region: CSASVPRAINEQFF. Here the CDR3 DNA reads TGCAGTGCTAGCGTTCCGCGAGCTATCAATGAGCAGTTCTTC. The chain is built from TRBV20-1 and TRBJ2-1; D unresolved. The CDR3 is 14 amino acids. The V gene lost 3 bases and the J gene lost 6 bases, with 15 bases spanning the gap. Germline V lookup: CDR1 DFQATT, CDR2 SNEGSKA (reference sequence).

The chain links TRBV5-8 to TRBJ2-1, with D uncertain. Trimming stripped 4 bases from V and 9 bases from J, with 8 bases between. The CDR3 is 11 residues long. Germline V gene sequence: CDR1 SGHTS, CDR2 YDEGEE. Here the CDR3 reads CASSPPTEQFF. In DNA form, the CDR3 reads TGTGCCAGCAGCCCACCCACTGAGCAGTTCTTC.

CDR3 loop: CSAVPGTDTQYF. CDR3 coding DNA: TGCAGTGCTGTGCCAGGCACAGATACGCAGTATTTT. The chain recombines TRBV20-1 with TRBJ2-3; D is unclear. This CDR3 is 12 amino acids long. V was trimmed by 5 bases and J by 1 base, leaving 7 bases between them. Germline V CDR1 and CDR2: DFQATT, SNEGSKA (reference sequence).

This clonotype has more than one count but fewer than ten. The chain is built from TRBV29-1 and TRBJ2-7; the D gene is possibly TRBD1 (5 bases). CDR3 length: 14 residues. The germline gives CDR1 SQVTM, CDR2 ANQGSEA. The germline V and J ends were trimmed by 0 bases and 5 bases, with 14 bases remaining between them. CDR3 in amino acids: CSVEDPRVSDEQYF. The DNA of the CDR3 is TGCAGCGTTGAAGATCCCAGGGTGAGCGACGAGCAGTACTTC.

The V call is TRBV7-2, the J call TRBJ1-1; D may be TRBD1 (5 bases). The CDR3 is 14 residues long. The V gene lost 4 bases and the J gene lost 1 base, with 10 bases spanning the gap. CDR1 SGHTA and CDR2 FQGNSA come from the germline V gene. CDR3 in amino acids: CASSSLGPNTEAFF. CDR3 nucleotide sequence: TGTGCCAGCAGCTCCCTGGGACCGAACACTGAAGCTTTCTTT.

This clonotype has only a few counts. V usage is TRBV28 and J usage is TRBJ2-7; the D is unclear. V gave up 4 bases and J gave up 3 bases, with 13 bases separating them. Germline V gene lookup returns CDR1 MDHEN and CDR2 SYDVKM. The CDR3 length is 14 residues. CDR3 protein: CASSSGRRFYEQYF. The DNA of the CDR3 is TGTGCCAGCAGTTCGGGTCGCAGGTTCTACGAGCAGTACTTC.

The rearrangement uses TRBV6-2 or TRBV6-3 and TRBJ2-7; D gene ambiguous. The CDR3 extends over 14 amino acids. V lost 3 bases and J lost 5, with 14 bases in between. CDR1 is MNHEY, CDR2 SVGEGT, per germline. The DNA for the CDR3 is TGTGCCAGCAGTTATCTGACCCTGGTGGACGAGCAGTACTTC. It is translated as CASSYLTLVDEQYF.

This clonotype occurred a few times. This sequence joins TRBV7-9 and TRBJ2-4, with D perhaps TRBD2 (5 bases). The CDR3 is made up of 13 amino acids. CDR1 and CDR2 from the germline V gene are SEHNR and FQNEAQ (reference sequence). The CDR3 region is CVVSASTTNIQYF. The DNA for the CDR3 is TGTGTTGTCTCGGCCTCGACTACAAACATTCAGTACTTC.

This clonotype was seen at least ten times. V is TRBV7-3 and J is TRBJ2-7, with TRBD2 as a possible D gene (6 bases). Germline CDR1 is SGHTA and CDR2 is FQGTGA. The V end was cut by 5 bases, the J end by 5 bases, with 13 bases between. The CDR3 is 13 residues long. This CDR3 reads CASSKGPGDEQYF. CDR3 nucleotide sequence: TGTGCCAGCAGCAAAGGCCCGGGGGACGAGCAGTACTTC.

Here the CDR3 reads CSVVGGGSYEQYF. Here the CDR3 DNA reads TGCAGCGTTGTGGGGGGCGGCTCGTACGAGCAGTACTTC. The chain combines TRBV29-1 with TRBJ2-7; D tentatively reads TRBD1 or TRBD2 (6 bases each). Germline CDR1 and CDR2: SQVTM and ANQGSEA. The CDR3 is 13 residues long. The germline V and J ends were trimmed by 4 bases and 4 bases, with 14 bases remaining between them.

DNA for the CDR3: TGTGCCATCAGTTTGACTAGCGGGAGGAATGAGCAGTTCTTC. Translating it yields CAISLTSGRNEQFF. The chain recombines TRBV10-3 with TRBJ2-1, with 13 bases that match TRBD2. The CDR3 contains 14 residues. Per germline, CDR1 ENHRY and CDR2 SYGVKD. V dropped 5 bases and J dropped 7; count of bases not matched to a gene: 2.

This clonotype appeared a few times. The V call is TRBV20-1, the J call TRBJ2-2, with 11 bases identical to TRBD2. Germline CDR1 is DFQATT and CDR2 is SNEGSKA (reference sequence). The trim removed 7 bases at V and 4 bases at J, leaving 2 bases unmatched. The CDR3 length is 13 residues. The CDR3 DNA follows: TGCAGTGGGACTAGCGGGTTCACCGGGGAGCTGTTTTTT. Translated: CSGTSGFTGELFF.

This clonotype was detected a few times. The V gene is TRBV24-1, the J gene TRBJ2-1; tentatively, D is TRBD1 (6 bases). This CDR3 is 13 amino acids long. V shed 6 bases and J shed 7 bases, with 12 bases lying between them. Germline CDR1 and CDR2: KGHDR and SFDVKD. DNA for the CDR3: TGTGCCACCAGTCGCCAGGGGACGAATGAGCAGTTCTTC. Its translation is CATSRQGTNEQFF.

V gene TRBV6-5 combines with J gene TRBJ2-1, with 7 nucleotides matching TRBD2. This CDR3 comprises 17 residues. Unmatched junction bases numbered 11, after V lost 2 bases and J lost 4 bases. Germline CDR1 and CDR2: MNHEY and SVGAGI. The CDR3 region is CASSYLWSGESYNEQFF. In DNA form, the CDR3 reads TGTGCCAGCAGTTACCTCTGGAGCGGGGAATCTTACAATGAGCAGTTCTTC.

This chain uses TRBV5-6 with TRBJ2-2, with D perhaps given as TRBD1 or TRBD2 (5 bases each). CDR3 length equals 16 residues. The V and J ends lost 3 bases and 5 bases respectively, with 17 bases between them. Germline V lookup: CDR1 SGHDT, CDR2 YYEEEE. CDR3 nucleotides: TGTGCCAGCAGCTCCTTGAGGGGAGATTCAACCGGGGAGCTGTTTTTT. Its translation is CASSSLRGDSTGELFF.

This clonotype came up a few times. The V and J genes are TRBV20-1 and TRBJ2-1, with 11 bases identical to TRBD2. Germline V gene lookup returns CDR1 DFQATT and CDR2 SNEGSKA (reference sequence). The CDR3 consists of 12 residues. V lost 6 bases, J lost 15 bases, and 10 bases stayed unmatched. The CDR3 region has the DNA TGCAGTGCCACGGATGATCTAGCGGGAGGGTTCTTC. It translates to CSATDDLAGGFF.

The chain carries TRBV19 and TRBJ2-7; no clear D gene. Germline V CDR1 and CDR2: LNHDA, SQIVND (reference sequence). The CDR3 spans 13 residues. V lost 3 bases and J 6 bases, leaving 12 bases between the germline ends. The CDR3 protein is CASSIGPRREQYF. The CDR3 bases are TGTGCCAGTAGTATCGGACCCCGGCGCGAGCAGTACTTC.

This clonotype was seen ten or more times. The CDR3 sequence is CASSPTGTSGRASRDTQYF. The CDR3 DNA reads TGTGCCAGCAGCCCTACCGGAACTAGCGGGAGGGCCTCTAGGGATACGCAGTATTTT. This sequence joins TRBV5-6 and TRBJ2-3, with 13 bases that match TRBD2. The CDR3 is 19 amino acids. Trimming cost V 4 bases and J 6 bases; bases outside gene matches: 17. The germline CDR1 and CDR2 sequences are SGHDT and YYEEEE. Supplemented by reference TRBV5-6 and TRBJ2-3, the full variable domain reads DAGVTQSPTHLIKTRGQQVTLRCSPKSGHDTVSWYQQALGQGPQFIFQYYEEEERQRGNFPDRFSGHQFPNYSSELNVNALLLGDSALYLCASSPTGTSGRASRDTQYFGPGTRLTVL.

This clonotype has more than one count but fewer than ten. V usage is TRBV5-1 and J usage is TRBJ2-5; D gene uncertain. Germline CDR1 SGHRS, CDR2 YFSETQ. This CDR3 is 11 amino acids long. The germline V and J ends were trimmed by 5 bases and 3 bases, with 5 bases remaining between them. CDR3 nucleotides: TGCGCCAGCAGGGCGGAAGAGACCCAGTACTTC. This encodes CASRAEETQYF.